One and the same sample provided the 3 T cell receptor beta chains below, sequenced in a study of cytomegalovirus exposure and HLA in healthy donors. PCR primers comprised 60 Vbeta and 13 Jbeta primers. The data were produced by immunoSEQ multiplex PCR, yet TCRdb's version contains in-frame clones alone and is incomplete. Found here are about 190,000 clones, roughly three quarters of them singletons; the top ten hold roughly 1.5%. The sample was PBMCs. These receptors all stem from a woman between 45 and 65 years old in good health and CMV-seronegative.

The CDR3 loop is CASGNKGTGELFF. Here the CDR3 DNA reads TGCGCCAGCGGGAACAAGGGGACCGGGGAGCTGTTTTTT. The chain employs TRBV4-3 and TRBJ2-2; D is perhaps TRBD1 (5 bases). V shed 8 bases and J shed 5 bases, with 12 bases lying between them. This CDR3 contains 13 residues. Per germline, CDR1 LGHNA and CDR2 YSLEER.

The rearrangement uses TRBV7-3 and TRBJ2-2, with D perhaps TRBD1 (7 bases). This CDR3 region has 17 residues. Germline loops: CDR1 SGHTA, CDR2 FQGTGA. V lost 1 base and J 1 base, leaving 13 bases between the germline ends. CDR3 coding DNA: TGTGCCAGCAGCTTAAAAGGCCAGGGGGGGAACACCGGGGAGCTGTTTTTT. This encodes CASSLKGQGGNTGELFF.

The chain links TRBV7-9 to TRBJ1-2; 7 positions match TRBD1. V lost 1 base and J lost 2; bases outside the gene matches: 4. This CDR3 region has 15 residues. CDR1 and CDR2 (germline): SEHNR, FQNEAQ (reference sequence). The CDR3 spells CASSLGNRGNYGYTF. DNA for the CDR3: TGTGCCAGCAGCTTAGGAAACAGGGGAAACTATGGCTACACCTTC.